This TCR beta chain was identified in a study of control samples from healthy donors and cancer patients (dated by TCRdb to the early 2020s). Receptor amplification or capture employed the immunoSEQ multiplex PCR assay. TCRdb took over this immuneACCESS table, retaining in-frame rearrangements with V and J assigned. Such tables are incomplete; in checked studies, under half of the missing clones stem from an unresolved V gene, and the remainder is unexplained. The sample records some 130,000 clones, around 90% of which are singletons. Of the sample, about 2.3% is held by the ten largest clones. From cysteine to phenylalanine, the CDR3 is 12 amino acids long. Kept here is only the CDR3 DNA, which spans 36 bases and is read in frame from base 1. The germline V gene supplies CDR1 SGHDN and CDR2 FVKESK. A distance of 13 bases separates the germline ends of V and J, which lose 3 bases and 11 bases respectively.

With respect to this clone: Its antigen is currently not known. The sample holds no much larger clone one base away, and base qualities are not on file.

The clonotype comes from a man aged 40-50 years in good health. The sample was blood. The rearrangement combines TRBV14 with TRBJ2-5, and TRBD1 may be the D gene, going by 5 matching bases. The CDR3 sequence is CASSQVVGDQYF. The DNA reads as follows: TGTGCCAGCAGCCAGGTTGTAGGGGATCAGTACTTC.